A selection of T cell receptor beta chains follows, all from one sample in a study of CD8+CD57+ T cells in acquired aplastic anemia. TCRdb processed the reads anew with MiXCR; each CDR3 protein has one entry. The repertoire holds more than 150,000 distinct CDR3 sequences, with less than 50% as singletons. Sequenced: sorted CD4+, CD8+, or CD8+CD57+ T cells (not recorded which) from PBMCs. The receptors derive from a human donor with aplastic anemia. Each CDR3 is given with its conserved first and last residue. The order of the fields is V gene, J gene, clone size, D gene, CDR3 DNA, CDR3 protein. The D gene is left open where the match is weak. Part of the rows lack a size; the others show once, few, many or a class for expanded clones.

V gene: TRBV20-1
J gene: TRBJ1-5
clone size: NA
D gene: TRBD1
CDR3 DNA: TGCCGTGCCTTAGTACAGGGGGCAGATCAGCCCCAGCATTTT
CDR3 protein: CRALVQGADQPQHF

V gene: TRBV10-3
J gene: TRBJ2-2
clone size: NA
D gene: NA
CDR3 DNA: TGTGCCACCAGTGCAGTAACAGGGACCAACACCGGGGAGCTGTTTTTT
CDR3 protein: CATSAVTGTNTGELFF

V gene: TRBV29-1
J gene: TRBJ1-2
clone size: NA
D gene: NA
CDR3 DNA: TGCAGCGTTGGGGGGTTAAGGAATGGCTACACCTTC
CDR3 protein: CSVGGLRNGYTF

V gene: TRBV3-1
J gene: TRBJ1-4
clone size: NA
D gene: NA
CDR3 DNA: TGTGCCAGCAGCCAACTTGGGGTGGCAGGAGAAAAACTGTTTTTT
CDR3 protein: CASSQLGVAGEKLFF

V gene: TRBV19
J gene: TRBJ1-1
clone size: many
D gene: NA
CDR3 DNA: TGTGCCAGTAGAGCAGATACGAACACTGAAGCTTTCTTT
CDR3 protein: CASRADTNTEAFF

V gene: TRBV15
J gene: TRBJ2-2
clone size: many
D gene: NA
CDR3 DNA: TGTGCCACCAGCAGAGATAGGAACCGGGCCGGGGAGCTGTTTTTT
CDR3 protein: CATSRDRNRAGELFF

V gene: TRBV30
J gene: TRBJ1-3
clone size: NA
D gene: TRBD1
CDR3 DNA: TGTGCCTGGAGTTCCGGGACAGGGGGTAGAAACACCATATATTTT
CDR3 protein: CAWSSGTGGRNTIYF

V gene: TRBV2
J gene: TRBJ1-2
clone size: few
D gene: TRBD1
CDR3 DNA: TGTGCCATCAGTGGGGGACACGGGACAGGGCATGGCTACACCTTC
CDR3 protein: CAISGGHGTGHGYTF

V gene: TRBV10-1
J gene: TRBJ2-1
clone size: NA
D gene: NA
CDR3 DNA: TGCGCCAGCAGTGGACGGGGCTGGAATGAGCAGTTCTTC
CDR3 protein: CASSGRGWNEQFF

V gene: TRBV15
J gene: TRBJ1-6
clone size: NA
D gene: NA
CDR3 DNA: TGTGCCACCAGCAGTCTGGGGTCTCGGGGGTCACCCCTCCACTTT
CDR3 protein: CATSSLGSRGSPLHF

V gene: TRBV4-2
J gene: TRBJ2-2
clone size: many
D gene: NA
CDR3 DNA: TGTGCCAGCAGCCAAGTTTCAGCAAACACCGGGGAGCTGTTTTTT
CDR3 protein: CASSQVSANTGELFF

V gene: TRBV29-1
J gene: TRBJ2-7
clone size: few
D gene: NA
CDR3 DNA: TGCAGCGTTGCCGCTAGCGAAGTTGGCGAGCAGTACTTC
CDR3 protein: CSVAASEVGEQYF

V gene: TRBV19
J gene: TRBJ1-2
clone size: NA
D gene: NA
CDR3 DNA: TGTGCCAGTAGTGTCGGAGAGTACCCCATTTATGGCTACACCTTC
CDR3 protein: CASSVGEYPIYGYTF

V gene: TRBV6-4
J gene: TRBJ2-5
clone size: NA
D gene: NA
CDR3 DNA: TGTGCCAGCAGTGACACTTATGCGGAGACCCAGTACTTC
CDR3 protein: CASSDTYAETQYF

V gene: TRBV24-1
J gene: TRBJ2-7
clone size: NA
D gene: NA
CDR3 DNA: TGTGCCAGCAGCCTCGACGGGCCCTACGAGCAGTACTTC
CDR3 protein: CASSLDGPYEQYF

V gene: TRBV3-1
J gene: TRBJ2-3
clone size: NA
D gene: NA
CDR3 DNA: TGTGCCAGCAACCAAGATCGGAGACCCCCCGCAGATACGCAGTATTTT
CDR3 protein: CASNQDRRPPADTQYF

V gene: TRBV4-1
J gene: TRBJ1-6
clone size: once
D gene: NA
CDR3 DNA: TGCGCCAGCAGCCCATCCGTCGGGACTATTAGTTCACCCCTCCACTTT
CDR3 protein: CASSPSVGTISSPLHF

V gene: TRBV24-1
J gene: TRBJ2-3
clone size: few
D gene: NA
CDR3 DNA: TGTGCCACCAGTGACCATGGCACAGATACGCAGTATTTT
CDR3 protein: CATSDHGTDTQYF

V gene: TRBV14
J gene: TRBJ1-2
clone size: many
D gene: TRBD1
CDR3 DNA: TGTGCCAGCAGCCAAGACACAGGGGGCAGGCGTGGCTACACCTTC
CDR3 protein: CASSQDTGGRRGYTF

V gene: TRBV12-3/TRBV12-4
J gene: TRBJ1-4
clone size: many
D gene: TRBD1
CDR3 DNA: TGTGCCAGCACTACCACCGGGACAGTTGAAAAACTGTTTTTT
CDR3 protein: CASTTTGTVEKLFF

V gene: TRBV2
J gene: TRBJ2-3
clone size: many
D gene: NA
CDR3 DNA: TGTGCCAGCAGGTCGGACTACACAGATACGCAGTATTTT
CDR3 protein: CASRSDYTDTQYF

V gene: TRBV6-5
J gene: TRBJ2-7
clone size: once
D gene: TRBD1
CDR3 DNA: TGTGCCAGCAGTTACGGGACAGGTCGCTCCTACGAGCAGTACTTC
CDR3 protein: CASSYGTGRSYEQYF

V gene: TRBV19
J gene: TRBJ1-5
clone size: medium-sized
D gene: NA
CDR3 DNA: TGTGCCAGTAGTAGGGGTTTCCTGGGCAATCAGCCCCAGCATTTT
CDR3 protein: CASSRGFLGNQPQHF

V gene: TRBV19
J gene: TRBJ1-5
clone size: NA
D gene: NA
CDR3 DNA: TGTGCCAGTAAGACAGGCGGCAATCAGCCCCAGCATTTT
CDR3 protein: CASKTGGNQPQHF

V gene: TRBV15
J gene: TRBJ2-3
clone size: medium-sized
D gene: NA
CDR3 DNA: TGTGCCACCAGCAGGACCACAGATACGCAGTATTTT
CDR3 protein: CATSRTTDTQYF

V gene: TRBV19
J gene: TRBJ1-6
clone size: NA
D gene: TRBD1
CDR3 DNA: TGTGCCAGTAGTATCTGGACAGGGGGTAGCTCACCCCTCCACTTT
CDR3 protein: CASSIWTGGSSPLHF

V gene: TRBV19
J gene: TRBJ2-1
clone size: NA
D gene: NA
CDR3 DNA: TGTGCCAGTAGTATTATTGTTGTGCTAGCGTCGGATGAGCAGTTCTTC
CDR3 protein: CASSIIVVLASDEQFF

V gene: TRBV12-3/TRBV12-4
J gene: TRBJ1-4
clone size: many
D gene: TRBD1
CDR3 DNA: TGTGCCAGCAGACCACAGGGGAACGAAAAACTGTTTTTT
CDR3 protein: CASRPQGNEKLFF

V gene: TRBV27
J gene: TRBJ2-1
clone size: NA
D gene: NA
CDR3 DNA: TGTGCCAGCAGTTCCATTATGTCAGGAGGGTCCAATGAGCAGTTCTTC
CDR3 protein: CASSSIMSGGSNEQFF

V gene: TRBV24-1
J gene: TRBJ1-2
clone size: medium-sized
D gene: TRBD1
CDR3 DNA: TGTGCCACCAGTGACAGACAGGGCGATGGCTACACCTTC
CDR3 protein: CATSDRQGDGYTF

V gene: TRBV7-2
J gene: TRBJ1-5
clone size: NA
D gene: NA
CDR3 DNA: TGTGCCAGCAGCTTAGGAGGGAGTTCCCAGCCCCAGCATTTT
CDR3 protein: CASSLGGSSQPQHF

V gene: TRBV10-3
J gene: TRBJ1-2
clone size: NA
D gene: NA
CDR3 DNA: TGTGCCATCACTAACCAGGGCGGGCAGGTGACTTATGGCTACACCTTC
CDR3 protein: CAITNQGGQVTYGYTF

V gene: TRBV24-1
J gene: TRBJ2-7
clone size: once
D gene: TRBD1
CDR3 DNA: TGTGCCACGAGTGCTGGGGTTGACAGGGGATCCTACGAGCAGTACTTC
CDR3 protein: CATSAGVDRGSYEQYF

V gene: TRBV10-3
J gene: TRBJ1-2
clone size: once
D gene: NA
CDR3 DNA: TGTGCCAGCAGTCCAGGGACGGCTCTCTATGGCTACACCTTC
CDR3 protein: CASSPGTALYGYTF

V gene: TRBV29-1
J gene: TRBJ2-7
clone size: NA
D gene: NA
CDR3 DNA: TGCAGCGTTGACACGGGCCACGAGCAGTACTTC
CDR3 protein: CSVDTGHEQYF

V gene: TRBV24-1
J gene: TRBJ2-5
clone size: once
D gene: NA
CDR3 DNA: TGTGCCACCAGTGATTCCGGGACGGAAGAGACCCAGTACTTC
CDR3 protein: CATSDSGTEETQYF

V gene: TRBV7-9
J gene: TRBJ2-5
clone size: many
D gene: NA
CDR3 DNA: TGTGCCAGCAGTTTTCAGGGGGGCGTGGAGACCCAGTACTTC
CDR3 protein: CASSFQGGVETQYF

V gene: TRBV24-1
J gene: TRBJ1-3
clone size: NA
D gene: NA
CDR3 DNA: TGTGCCGCGCAGAATATGGCTGAGTGCGGGGTCTATTTT
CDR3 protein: CAAQNMAECGVYF

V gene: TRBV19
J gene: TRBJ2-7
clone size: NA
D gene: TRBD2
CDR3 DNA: TGTGCCAGTAGCGGACTAGCGGGGGACCACTACGAGCAGTACTTC
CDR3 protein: CASSGLAGDHYEQYF

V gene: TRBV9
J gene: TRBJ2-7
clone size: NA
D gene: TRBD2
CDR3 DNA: TGTGCCAGCAGCCACAGCGGGAGGTACGAGCAGTACTTC
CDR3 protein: CASSHSGRYEQYF

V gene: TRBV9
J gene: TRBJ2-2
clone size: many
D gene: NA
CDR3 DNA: TGTGCCAGCAGCGTAGTGGTCGGGGGCTCGGCCATGGGCACCGGGGAGCTGTTTTTT
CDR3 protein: CASSVVVGGSAMGTGELFF

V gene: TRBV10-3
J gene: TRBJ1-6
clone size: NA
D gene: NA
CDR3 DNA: TGTGCCATCAGTGCACAGACCTATAATTCACCCCTCCACTTT
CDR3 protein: CAISAQTYNSPLHF

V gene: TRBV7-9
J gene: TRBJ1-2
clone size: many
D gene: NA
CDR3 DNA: TGTGCCAGCAGCTTAATCGCAGGGAGTAACGGTGGCTACACCTTC
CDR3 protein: CASSLIAGSNGGYTF

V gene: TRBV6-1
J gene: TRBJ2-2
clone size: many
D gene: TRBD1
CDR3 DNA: TGTGCCAGCAGCGACAGGGGGCACACCGGGGAGCTGTTTTTT
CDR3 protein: CASSDRGHTGELFF

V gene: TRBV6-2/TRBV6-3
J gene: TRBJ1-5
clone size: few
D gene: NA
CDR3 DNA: TGTGCCAGCAGTTACCCGGACCGATCCGGGCCCCAGCATTTT
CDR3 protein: CASSYPDRSGPQHF

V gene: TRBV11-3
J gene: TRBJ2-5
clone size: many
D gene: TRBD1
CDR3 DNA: TGTGCCAGCAGCGGGACAGGGTACGAGACCCAGTACTTC
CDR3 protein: CASSGTGYETQYF

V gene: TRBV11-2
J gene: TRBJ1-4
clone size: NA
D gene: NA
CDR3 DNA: TGTGCCAGCACCGCTATCAAGGAAGGGTCAAAAGAAAAACTGTTTTTT
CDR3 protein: CASTAIKEGSKEKLFF

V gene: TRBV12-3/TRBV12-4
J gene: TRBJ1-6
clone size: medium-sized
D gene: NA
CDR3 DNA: TGTGCCAGCAGTACCGGGACTGTGTATAATTCACCCCTCCACTTT
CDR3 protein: CASSTGTVYNSPLHF